Sequencing of this TCR beta chain was carried out in a study of shared clonotypes between healthy human individuals. The wider study: Donors, aged 18 to 49, were a couple of women and a few men.

In replicate PCRs of sorted subsets, about 200 ng DNA, approximately 30,000 T cell genomes, was used. Profiled with immunoSEQ multiplex PCR; TCRdb holds only in-frame clones, not every one. The sample has about 1.4 million clones; about 96% are singletons. The trim removed 3 bases at V and 0 bases at J, leaving 4 bases unmatched. This CDR3 is built from 14 residues. From germline, CDR1 is SQVTM and CDR2 ANQGSEA. This sequence originates from a man aged 30 to 39 in good health. The chain uses TRBV29-1 and TRBJ1-1; 7 bases align to TRBD1. The sequenced sample was naive CD4+ T cells sorted from blood. Subset given: CD45RA+ positively selected. CDR3 DNA sequence: TGCAGCGTTGATATTAGGGGGCTGAACACTGAAGCTTTCTTT. Amino acids: CSVDIRGLNTEAFF.